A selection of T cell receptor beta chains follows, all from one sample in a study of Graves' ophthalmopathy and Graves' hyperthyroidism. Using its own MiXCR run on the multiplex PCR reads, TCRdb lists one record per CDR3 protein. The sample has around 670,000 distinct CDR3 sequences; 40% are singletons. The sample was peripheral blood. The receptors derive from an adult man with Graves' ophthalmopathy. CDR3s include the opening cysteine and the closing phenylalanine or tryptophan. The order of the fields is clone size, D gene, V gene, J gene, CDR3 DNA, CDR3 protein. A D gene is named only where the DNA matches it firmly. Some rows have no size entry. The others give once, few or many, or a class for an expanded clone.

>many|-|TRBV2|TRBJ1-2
TGTGCCAGCAGGCTCGCACAGAACTATGGCTACACCTTC
CASRLAQNYGYTF
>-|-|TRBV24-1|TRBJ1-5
TGTGCCAGCAGTGACCAGGGTCCAGGGCCCCAGCATTTT
CASSDQGPGPQHF
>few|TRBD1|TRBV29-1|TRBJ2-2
TGCAGCGCCCAGGACAGGGCGAACACCGGGGAGCTGTTTTTT
CSAQDRANTGELFF
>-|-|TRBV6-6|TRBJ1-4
TGTGCCAGCAGTACCGTCGGGGGTGAAAAACTGTTTTTT
CASSTVGGEKLFF
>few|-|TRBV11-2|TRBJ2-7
TGTGCCAGCAGCTGGCGCGGGCCCTACGAGCAGTACTTC
CASSWRGPYEQYF
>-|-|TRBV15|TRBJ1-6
TGTGCCACCTCAGGGAGCTCCTATAATTCACCCCTCCACTTT
CATSGSSYNSPLHF
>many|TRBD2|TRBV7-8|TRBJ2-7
TGTGCCAGCAGCTTAGAGGCGACTAGCGGGAGCTACGAGCAGTACTTC
CASSLEATSGSYEQYF
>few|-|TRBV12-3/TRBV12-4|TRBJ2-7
TGTGCCAGCAGTTTTTATGAGGGCTTCGGCGAGCAGTACTTC
CASSFYEGFGEQYF
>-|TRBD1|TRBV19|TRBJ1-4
TGTGCCACCGGGGACAGATCATATGAAAAACTGTTTTTT
CATGDRSYEKLFF
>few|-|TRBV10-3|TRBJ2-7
TGTGCCACTCACAGTTGGTCCTACGAGCAGTACTTC
CATHSWSYEQYF
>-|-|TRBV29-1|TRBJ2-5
TGCAGCGTTGAATTGGGTCTTGGGGTGGTGGAGACCCAGTACTTC
CSVELGLGVVETQYF
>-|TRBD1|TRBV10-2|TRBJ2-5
TGCGCCAGCAGTATAGGGGGCAGCGTGGGTGACTACCAAGAGACCCAGTACTTC
CASSIGGSVGDYQETQYF
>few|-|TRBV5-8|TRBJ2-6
TGTGCCAGCAGCTTGGGTCAGCTCTCTGGGGCCAACGTCCTGACTTTC
CASSLGQLSGANVLTF
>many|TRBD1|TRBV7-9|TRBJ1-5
TGTGCCAGCAGTTTAACAGGGGAAGGGCAGCCCCAGCATTTT
CASSLTGEGQPQHF
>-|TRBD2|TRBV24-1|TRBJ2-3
TGTGCCACCAGTGATCCATCCGGGACTACCACAGATACGCAGTATTTT
CATSDPSGTTTDTQYF
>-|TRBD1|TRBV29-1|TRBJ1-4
TGCAGCGTGGGCCAGGGGACAGGGGTTGAAAAACTGTTTTTT
CSVGQGTGVEKLFF
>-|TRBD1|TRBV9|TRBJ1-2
TGTGCCAGCAGCGCGACAGGGTACAATGGCTACACCTTC
CASSATGYNGYTF
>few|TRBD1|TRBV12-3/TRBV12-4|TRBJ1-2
TGTGCCAGCAGTTTAGCGGGGACAGGGGAAGATGGCTACACCTTC
CASSLAGTGEDGYTF
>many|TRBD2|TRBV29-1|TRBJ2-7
TGCAGCGTTGAGGGACTAGCGGGAGCGTACGAGCAGTACTTC
CSVEGLAGAYEQYF
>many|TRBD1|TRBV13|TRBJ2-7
TGTGCCAGCAGCTTACAGGGGGCGTCTGAGCAGTACTTC
CASSLQGASEQYF
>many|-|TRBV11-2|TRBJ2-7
TGCGCCAGCAGCCAAGATAGGGGGGCCTACGAGCAGTACTTC
CASSQDRGAYEQYF
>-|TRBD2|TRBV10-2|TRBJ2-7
TGCGCCAGCAGTGAGTCGACGGGACTAGCGGGAGTCTACGAGCAGTACTTC
CASSESTGLAGVYEQYF
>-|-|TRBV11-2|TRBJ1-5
TGTGCCAGCAGCTGGACAGAAGATCAGCCCCAGCATTTT
CASSWTEDQPQHF
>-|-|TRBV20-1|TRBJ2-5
TGCAGTGCCTATGTAGAAGAGACCCAGTACTTC
CSAYVEETQYF
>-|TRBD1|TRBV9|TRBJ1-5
TGTGCCAGCAGCTTGGACAGGATCCTTGAAAATCAGCCCCAGCATTTT
CASSLDRILENQPQHF
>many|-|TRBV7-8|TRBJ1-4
TGTGCCAGCAGCTCCACGGTAATGGGGGAAAAACTGTTTTTT
CASSSTVMGEKLFF
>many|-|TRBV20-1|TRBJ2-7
TGCAGTGCTGAGGACGTTTCCTACGAGCAGTACTTC
CSAEDVSYEQYF
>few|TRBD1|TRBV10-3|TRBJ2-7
TGTGCCAGCAGTGAGAGGACAGGGGACTACGAGCAGTACTTC
CASSERTGDYEQYF
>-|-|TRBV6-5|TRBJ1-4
TGTGCCAGCAGTAGGGACTCGAGGGAAAAACTGTTTTTT
CASSRDSREKLFF
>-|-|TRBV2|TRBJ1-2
TGTGCCTACAGGAAGACCCCCCTTAACTATGGCTACACCTTC
CAYRKTPLNYGYTF
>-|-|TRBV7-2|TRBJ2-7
TGTGCCAGCAGCTTAACAGCCGACGAGCAGTACTTC
CASSLTADEQYF
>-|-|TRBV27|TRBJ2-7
TGTGCCAGCAGTTTATTCAGCGGGCGGCCCTACGAGCAGTACTTC
CASSLFSGRPYEQYF
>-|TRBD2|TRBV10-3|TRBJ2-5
TGTGCCAGCAGCGGGAGCGGGGGGGCCGCCGGGACCCAGTACTTC
CASSGSGGAAGTQYF
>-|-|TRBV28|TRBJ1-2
TGTGCCAGCAGCTTTGAGGTAGAATCCTATGGCTACACCTTC
CASSFEVESYGYTF
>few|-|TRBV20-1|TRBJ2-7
TGCAGTGCTAGTCGGGATCCCTACGAGCAGTACTTC
CSASRDPYEQYF
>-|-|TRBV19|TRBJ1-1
TGTGCCAGTAAGCCACTGGACAGTATGAACACTGAAGCTTTCTTT
CASKPLDSMNTEAFF
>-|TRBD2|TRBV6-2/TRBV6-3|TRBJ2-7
TGTGCCACTGGACTAGCGTTATTCTACGAGCAGTACTTC
CATGLALFYEQYF
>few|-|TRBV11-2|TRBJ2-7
TGTGCCAGCAGCTTAGGATCCGGACTCCCCTACGAGCAGTACTTC
CASSLGSGLPYEQYF
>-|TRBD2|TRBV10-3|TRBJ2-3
TGTGCCATCAGTGAGGATCTAAGCGGGGGGGGCACAGATACGCAGTATTTT
CAISEDLSGGGTDTQYF
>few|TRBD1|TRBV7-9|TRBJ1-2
TGTGCCAGCAGCTCCGGACAGGGGGTCCTCTATGGCTACACCTTC
CASSSGQGVLYGYTF
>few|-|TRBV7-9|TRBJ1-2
TGTGCCAGCAGAAACCGACGGAACTATGGCTACACCTTC
CASRNRRNYGYTF